This T cell receptor (beta chain) was found in a study of blood T cell repertoires in COVID-19. Across the study: Whether acute or convalescent, the COVID-19 samples came from the United States, Italy and Spain.

The ends lost 4 bases at V and 2 bases at J; junction bases unmatched: 3. The CDR3 is 15 amino acids. Germline loops: CDR1 SGHAT, CDR2 FQNNGV. Per the original data handling: It was from reference gene primer amplification that nucleated cell counts were estimated. The data were produced by immunoSEQ multiplex PCR, yet TCRdb's version contains in-frame clones alone and is incomplete. The DNA was the basis for D and trimming; V, J and clone size are from that table. The sample has 95,000 to 150,000 clones; around 86% are singletons. This TCR was sampled from a woman in her 70s with acute or convalescent COVID-19. The V and J genes are TRBV11-2 and TRBJ2-7; 12 bases match TRBD2. Material for sequencing was peripheral blood. The CDR3 spells CASSYGLAGPYEQYF. The CDR3 nucleotides are TGTGCCAGCAGCTACGGACTAGCGGGGCCCTACGAGCAGTACTTC.